These T cell receptor beta chains were read from a single sample in a study of T-cell memory formation after mild COVID-19. TCRdb re-analysed the 5' RACE reads in MiXCR, keeping a single row per CDR3 protein. The sample shows about 260,000 distinct CDR3 sequences, approximately 8.4% of them seen only once. The source material was PBMCs or a T cell subset sorted from them (not recorded which). All receptors derive from a young man who had mild COVID-19 (a few samples of this study predate the infection). Cell type and time point are not known. Both conserved end residues are part of each CDR3. Each record gives: CDR3 length, J gene, V gene, clone size, D gene, CDR3 DNA, CDR3 protein. The D gene is left open where the match is weak. Expanded clones get a size class; other rows say once, few or many, or leave the size out.

CDR3 length: 15; J gene: TRBJ2-6; V gene: TRBV12-3/TRBV12-4; clone size: few; D gene: TRBD1; CDR3 DNA: TGTGCCAGCAGTTCCCAGGGGGCTGGGGCCAACGTCCTGACTTTC; CDR3 protein: CASSSQGAGANVLTF
CDR3 length: 18; J gene: TRBJ1-1; V gene: TRBV12-3/TRBV12-4; clone size: few; D gene: TRBD1; CDR3 DNA: TGTGCCAGCAGTTTAATACTCAGGGGGTTGTCGATGAACACTGAAGCTTTCTTT; CDR3 protein: CASSLILRGLSMNTEAFF
CDR3 length: 13; J gene: TRBJ1-5; V gene: TRBV2; clone size: -; D gene: TRBD1; CDR3 DNA: TGTGCCAGTTGGACAGGGGCTTCAGAGCCCCAGCATTTT; CDR3 protein: CASWTGASEPQHF
CDR3 length: 17; J gene: TRBJ2-6; V gene: TRBV6-5; clone size: -; D gene: -; CDR3 DNA: TGTGCCAGCAGTTACTCTGCGGCGAGCTCTGGGGCCAACGTCCTGACTTTC; CDR3 protein: CASSYSAASSGANVLTF
CDR3 length: 13; J gene: TRBJ1-6; V gene: TRBV20-1; clone size: -; D gene: -; CDR3 DNA: TGCAGTGCTAGCCGGGACACCGATTCACCCCTCCACTTT; CDR3 protein: CSASRDTDSPLHF
CDR3 length: 15; J gene: TRBJ2-1; V gene: TRBV5-8; clone size: few; D gene: -; CDR3 DNA: TGTGCCAGCAGCTCACCCCCCCTCTCCTACAATGAGCAGTTCTTC; CDR3 protein: CASSSPPLSYNEQFF
CDR3 length: 16; J gene: TRBJ2-5; V gene: TRBV6-2/TRBV6-3; clone size: few; D gene: TRBD1; CDR3 DNA: TGTGCCAGCAGTTACAGCTTGACAGGGGGCCGAGAGACCCAGTACTTC; CDR3 protein: CASSYSLTGGRETQYF
CDR3 length: 12; J gene: TRBJ2-5; V gene: TRBV10-3; clone size: -; D gene: -; CDR3 DNA: TGTGCCATTAATAGCGGACGAGAGACCCAGTACTTC; CDR3 protein: CAINSGRETQYF
CDR3 length: 14; J gene: TRBJ2-2; V gene: TRBV4-3; clone size: -; D gene: -; CDR3 DNA: TGCGCCAGCAGCCAAGTTGGTATGGCCGGGGAGCTGTTTTTT; CDR3 protein: CASSQVGMAGELFF
CDR3 length: 14; J gene: TRBJ1-4; V gene: TRBV7-2; clone size: many; D gene: -; CDR3 DNA: TGTGCCAGCAGCTCACATACTACTTATGAAAAACTGTTTTTT; CDR3 protein: CASSSHTTYEKLFF
CDR3 length: 16; J gene: TRBJ2-1; V gene: TRBV20-1; clone size: -; D gene: TRBD1; CDR3 DNA: TGCAGTGCTAGAGATGTGAGCAGGGGGCTACGCAATGAGCAGTTCTTC; CDR3 protein: CSARDVSRGLRNEQFF
CDR3 length: 16; J gene: TRBJ2-2; V gene: TRBV5-1; clone size: few; D gene: -; CDR3 DNA: TGCGCCAGCACCCGCCCGGGCGGATGGAACACCGGGGAGCTGTTTTTT; CDR3 protein: CASTRPGGWNTGELFF
CDR3 length: 13; J gene: TRBJ1-2; V gene: TRBV12-3/TRBV12-4; clone size: few; D gene: -; CDR3 DNA: TGTGCCAGCAGTTTGGGGGCGCTCGATGGCTACACCTTC; CDR3 protein: CASSLGALDGYTF
CDR3 length: 15; J gene: TRBJ2-1; V gene: TRBV7-6; clone size: few; D gene: -; CDR3 DNA: TGTGCCAGCAGTATTAACTGGGAGTCCTACAATGAGCAGTTCTTC; CDR3 protein: CASSINWESYNEQFF
CDR3 length: 14; J gene: TRBJ1-6; V gene: TRBV6-2/TRBV6-3; clone size: -; D gene: TRBD1; CDR3 DNA: TGTGCCAGCAGTTACCAGGGGGCAGGCTCACCCCTCCACTTT; CDR3 protein: CASSYQGAGSPLHF
CDR3 length: 15; J gene: TRBJ1-4; V gene: TRBV6-5; clone size: -; D gene: TRBD1; CDR3 DNA: TGTGCCAGCAGTCGACACAGGGGTATAAGTGAAAAACTGTTTTTT; CDR3 protein: CASSRHRGISEKLFF
CDR3 length: 15; J gene: TRBJ2-5; V gene: TRBV6-5; clone size: many; D gene: -; CDR3 DNA: TGTGCCAGCAGTTACTCTCAAGGGCGACCTGAGACCCAGTACTTC; CDR3 protein: CASSYSQGRPETQYF
CDR3 length: 16; J gene: TRBJ2-3; V gene: TRBV5-1; clone size: many; D gene: TRBD2; CDR3 DNA: TGCGCCAGCAGCTTGGCTCTAGCGGGGATGGCAGATACGCAGTATTTT; CDR3 protein: CASSLALAGMADTQYF
CDR3 length: 15; J gene: TRBJ1-5; V gene: TRBV6-5; clone size: many; D gene: TRBD1; CDR3 DNA: TGTGCCAGCAGTCGGACAGGGGAAGGCAATCAGCCCCAGCATTTT; CDR3 protein: CASSRTGEGNQPQHF
CDR3 length: 13; J gene: TRBJ2-7; V gene: TRBV24-1; clone size: many; D gene: -; CDR3 DNA: TGTGCCACCAGCAGGTCCACCACCTACGAGCAGTACTTC; CDR3 protein: CATSRSTTYEQYF
CDR3 length: 15; J gene: TRBJ2-3; V gene: TRBV7-3; clone size: -; D gene: TRBD2; CDR3 DNA: TGTGCCAGCAGCCCCGGGGAGGGGCGCACAGATACGCAGTATTTT; CDR3 protein: CASSPGEGRTDTQYF
CDR3 length: 14; J gene: TRBJ1-2; V gene: TRBV7-9; clone size: few; D gene: -; CDR3 DNA: TGTGCCAGCAGCTTTAGCCTAACCCTATATGGCTACACCTTC; CDR3 protein: CASSFSLTLYGYTF
CDR3 length: 13; J gene: TRBJ2-3; V gene: TRBV20-1; clone size: few; D gene: TRBD1; CDR3 DNA: TGCAGTGCCGGACAGGGTGCCACAGATACGCAGTATTTT; CDR3 protein: CSAGQGATDTQYF
CDR3 length: 17; J gene: TRBJ2-5; V gene: TRBV10-3; clone size: few; D gene: TRBD2; CDR3 DNA: TGTGCCATCAGTGAAGGGGGTAGCGGGGGGTACCAAGAGACCCAGTACTTC; CDR3 protein: CAISEGGSGGYQETQYF
CDR3 length: 14; J gene: TRBJ1-3; V gene: TRBV20-1; clone size: -; D gene: -; CDR3 DNA: TGCAGTGCCAGGGGCACAAGCTCTGGAAACACCATATATTTT; CDR3 protein: CSARGTSSGNTIYF
CDR3 length: 14; J gene: TRBJ1-6; V gene: TRBV9; clone size: many; D gene: TRBD1; CDR3 DNA: TGTGCCAGCAGCGCGGGACAGGATAATTCACCCCTCCACTTT; CDR3 protein: CASSAGQDNSPLHF
CDR3 length: 15; J gene: TRBJ2-7; V gene: TRBV20-1; clone size: -; D gene: TRBD2; CDR3 DNA: TGCAGTGCTAGGGCACACGGAGCGGGGACCTACGAGCAGTACTTC; CDR3 protein: CSARAHGAGTYEQYF
CDR3 length: 11; J gene: TRBJ2-5; V gene: TRBV7-2; clone size: -; D gene: -; CDR3 DNA: TGTGCCAGCGTAGGGGCGGAGACCCAGTACTTC; CDR3 protein: CASVGAETQYF
CDR3 length: 14; J gene: TRBJ1-6; V gene: TRBV5-1; clone size: -; D gene: -; CDR3 DNA: TGCGCCAGCAGCTTGGGAGACAATAATTCACCCCTCCACTTT; CDR3 protein: CASSLGDNNSPLHF
CDR3 length: 14; J gene: TRBJ1-2; V gene: TRBV12-3/TRBV12-4; clone size: many; D gene: -; CDR3 DNA: TGTGCCAGCAGTTTAGTCCCACAGGGCTATGGCTACACCTTC; CDR3 protein: CASSLVPQGYGYTF
CDR3 length: 15; J gene: TRBJ2-2; V gene: TRBV3-1; clone size: -; D gene: -; CDR3 DNA: TGTGCCAGCAGCCGACGGGGGGCGGCCACCGGGGAGCTGTTTTTT; CDR3 protein: CASSRRGAATGELFF
CDR3 length: 11; J gene: TRBJ2-1; V gene: TRBV10-2; clone size: -; D gene: -; CDR3 DNA: TGCGCCAGCAGAGAAGCTAGGAGTCAGTTCTTC; CDR3 protein: CASREARSQFF
CDR3 length: 17; J gene: TRBJ2-6; V gene: TRBV4-3; clone size: few; D gene: TRBD1; CDR3 DNA: TGCGCCATCGGAGGGGACAGGGGGTACCCTGGGGCCAACGTCCTGACTTTC; CDR3 protein: CAIGGDRGYPGANVLTF
CDR3 length: 17; J gene: TRBJ2-2; V gene: TRBV4-2; clone size: many; D gene: -; CDR3 DNA: TGTGCCAGCAGCCAAGATAGGAACCAGACGAACACCGGGGAGCTGTTTTTT; CDR3 protein: CASSQDRNQTNTGELFF
CDR3 length: 18; J gene: TRBJ1-1; V gene: TRBV12-3/TRBV12-4; clone size: many; D gene: -; CDR3 DNA: TGTGCCAGCAGTTTACCCCCGACGGGCCTCATCGTGAACACTGAAGCTTTCTTT; CDR3 protein: CASSLPPTGLIVNTEAFF
CDR3 length: 18; J gene: TRBJ2-3; V gene: TRBV7-2; clone size: -; D gene: TRBD2; CDR3 DNA: TGTGCCAGCAGCACCCGGACTAGCGGGGGAGCTAGCACAGATACGCAGTATTTT; CDR3 protein: CASSTRTSGGASTDTQYF
CDR3 length: 15; J gene: TRBJ1-3; V gene: TRBV6-1; clone size: few; D gene: -; CDR3 DNA: TGTGCCAGCAGGGCACCCGACAGCTCTGGAAACACCATATATTTT; CDR3 protein: CASRAPDSSGNTIYF
CDR3 length: 16; J gene: TRBJ2-7; V gene: TRBV4-1; clone size: few; D gene: TRBD2; CDR3 DNA: TGCGCCAGCAGCCAAGTACTAGCGGGGGGGCTATACGAGCAGTACTTC; CDR3 protein: CASSQVLAGGLYEQYF
CDR3 length: 14; J gene: TRBJ1-1; V gene: TRBV6-5; clone size: few; D gene: -; CDR3 DNA: TGTGCCAGCAGTTACGCAGGGTTGAACACTGAAGCTTTCTTT; CDR3 protein: CASSYAGLNTEAFF
CDR3 length: 15; J gene: TRBJ1-6; V gene: TRBV4-3; clone size: -; D gene: -; CDR3 DNA: TGCGCCAGCAGCCAAGATTCACCAGAGGTGTCACCCCTCCACTTT; CDR3 protein: CASSQDSPEVSPLHF
CDR3 length: 16; J gene: TRBJ1-2; V gene: TRBV6-5; clone size: -; D gene: -; CDR3 DNA: TGTGCCAGCAGCACCCGGGGGACGGGAGCTAACTATGGCTACACCTTC; CDR3 protein: CASSTRGTGANYGYTF
CDR3 length: 14; J gene: TRBJ1-5; V gene: TRBV2; clone size: -; D gene: -; CDR3 DNA: TGTGCCAGCAGTGTAGAGGTTTCCAATCAGCCCCAGCATTTT; CDR3 protein: CASSVEVSNQPQHF
CDR3 length: 14; J gene: TRBJ2-7; V gene: TRBV4-1; clone size: few; D gene: -; CDR3 DNA: TGCGCCAGCAGCCAAGATACCGGCTCCTACGAGCAGTACTTC; CDR3 protein: CASSQDTGSYEQYF
CDR3 length: 15; J gene: TRBJ2-3; V gene: TRBV5-5; clone size: -; D gene: -; CDR3 DNA: TGTGCCAGCAGCTTTGACCCCTACTCCGCAGATACGCAGTATTTT; CDR3 protein: CASSFDPYSADTQYF
CDR3 length: 13; J gene: TRBJ2-4; V gene: TRBV7-9; clone size: few; D gene: -; CDR3 DNA: TGTGCCAGCAGACCCAAGGCCAAAAACATTCAGTACTTC; CDR3 protein: CASRPKAKNIQYF
CDR3 length: 14; J gene: TRBJ2-1; V gene: TRBV20-1; clone size: few; D gene: -; CDR3 DNA: TGCAGTGCTGGTAGCGGAAGCTCCTACAATGAGCAGTTCTTC; CDR3 protein: CSAGSGSSYNEQFF
CDR3 length: 16; J gene: TRBJ1-6; V gene: TRBV4-2; clone size: few; D gene: -; CDR3 DNA: TGTGCCAGCAGCCCTAGTAGGGCAGGGATTAATTCACCCCTCCACTTT; CDR3 protein: CASSPSRAGINSPLHF
CDR3 length: 14; J gene: TRBJ2-3; V gene: TRBV7-2; clone size: few; D gene: -; CDR3 DNA: TGTGCCAGCAGCTTAGGTCACCACACAGATACGCAGTATTTT; CDR3 protein: CASSLGHHTDTQYF